This record looks at one T cell receptor beta chain sequence and its context. What it recognizes is unknown. The source of the sample is a study of human thymus T cells. Overall study findings and caveats: Thymic TCR repertoires of unrelated people reportedly overlapped highly.

Assay used: immunoSEQ multiplex PCR; TCRdb lists only in-frame clones, some missing. The sample has roughly 130,000 clones; about 94% are singletons. Corrective cardiac operations yielded the resected thymus tissue. The V and J ends lost 2 bases and 5 bases respectively, with 19 bases between them. This CDR3 is 16 amino acids long. Looked up from germline, CDR1 is MNHNS and CDR2 is SASEGT. The clonotype comes from a boy under three years old with a congenital heart defect but otherwise immunologically healthy. Sequencing input: thymus tissue. The chain has TRBV6-1 and TRBJ2-7, with no clear D. The CDR3 sequence is CASSESTVGNRDEQYF. The DNA for the CDR3 is TGTGCCAGCAGTGAATCGACGGTGGGCAATCGCGACGAGCAGTACTTC.